The 14 T cell receptor beta chains given below trace back to one sample, sequenced in a study of cytotoxic CD8 clonotypes in ibrutinib-treated CLL (dated by TCRdb to about 2021). The time point label, read with the paper, signifies: 12 months on ibrutinib. The library was prepared using the immunoSEQ multiplex PCR assay. TCRdb stores this immuneACCESS table with in-frame sequences only. Part of the clones is absent; in the studies checked, under half of the shortfall reflects unresolved V genes, and no reason is known for the rest. The table for this sample lists about 160,000 clones; roughly 80% of them were counted only once. Together, the top ten hold about 1.9% of the sample. The source was PBMCs, collected after 12 months of ibrutinib treatment. The receptors come from a human donor with chronic lymphocytic leukemia.

The chain combines TRBV4-1 with TRBJ2-3; TRBD2 aligns across 10 bases. The ends lost 1 base at V and 3 bases at J; junction bases unmatched: 10. The CDR3 extends over 18 amino acids. Germline CDR1 and CDR2: MGHRA and YSYEKL. The DNA of the CDR3 is TGCGCCAGCAGCCAAGCCCCTAGCGGGAGAGGGGGTACAGATACGCAGTATTTT. It specifies CASSQAPSGRGGTDTQYF.

The V and J genes are TRBV27 and TRBJ2-7; D assignment may be TRBD1 or TRBD2 (5 bases each). The V gene's germline CDR1 is MNHEY and CDR2 SMNVEV (reference sequence). V lost 5 bases to trimming and J lost 0 bases, with 11 bases between them. The CDR3 is 14 residues long. As DNA, the CDR3 is TGTGCCAGCAGTATGGGACGGTACTCCTACGAGCAGTACTTC. As protein: CASSMGRYSYEQYF.

This chain uses TRBV19 with TRBJ1-2, with D hard to call. V was cut by 5 bases and J by 4 bases, with 14 bases left in between. The CDR3 covers 14 residues. The germline V gene has CDR1 LNHDA and CDR2 SQIVND (reference sequence). The CDR3 here is CASSLFGILYGYTF. In DNA, the CDR3 is TGTGCCAGTAGTTTGTTTGGGATCCTCTATGGCTACACCTTC.

This chain uses TRBV5-1 with TRBJ1-2; D ambiguous. V was pared by 2 bases and J by 1 base, with 9 bases between. CDR1 and CDR2 from the germline V gene are SGHRS and YFSETQ. The CDR3 sequence is 14 residues long. The CDR3, as DNA: TGCGCCAGCAGCTTTGGGCGGGATAACTATGGCTACACCTTC. Protein sequence: CASSFGRDNYGYTF.

This chain connects TRBV7-2 to TRBJ1-2, with TRBD1 matching over 8 bases. With 2 bases clipped from V and 3 bases from J, the junction kept 11 bases outside the gene matches. In germline, CDR1 is SGHTA, CDR2 FQGNSA. The CDR3 covers 17 residues. This chain's CDR3 is CASSLKSGTGPDYGYTF. The CDR3 DNA is TGTGCCAGCAGCTTAAAAAGTGGGACAGGTCCTGACTATGGCTACACCTTC.

V gene TRBV5-1 combines with J gene TRBJ2-1, with 10 bases identical to TRBD2. The germline gives CDR1 SGHRS, CDR2 YFSETQ. This CDR3 spans 15 amino acids. With V trimmed by 0 bases and J by 7 bases, 4 bases remained unmatched. The CDR3 is CASSLESGRGNEQFF. In nucleotides, the CDR3 is TGCGCCAGCAGCTTGGAAAGCGGGAGGGGAAATGAGCAGTTCTTC.

This chain links TRBV5-6 with TRBJ2-7; 9 bases map to TRBD2. The V segment lost 4 bases and the J segment 6 bases; nucleotides outside the gene matches: 14. Germline lookup yields CDR1 SGHDT and CDR2 YYEEEE. The CDR3 contains 16 residues. CDR3 nucleotide sequence: TGTGCCAGCAGCCCCCAGCTAAGCGGGAGGTACCTCGAGCAGTACTTC. Protein sequence: CASSPQLSGRYLEQYF.

A single count supports this clone. Here the CDR3 DNA reads TGTGCCAGCAGCGCCGACTCCATCGGGGGAGCCAAAAACATTCAGTACTTC. It encodes CASSADSIGGAKNIQYF. This chain joins TRBV9 and TRBJ2-4; a weak D match, TRBD2 (6 bases). Germline assignment: CDR1 SGDLS and CDR2 YYNGEE. Trimming took 3 bases from V and 0 from J, leaving 16 bases between them. This CDR3 contains 17 residues.

The rearrangement uses TRBV7-6 and TRBJ1-3; D perhaps matches TRBD1 (6 bases). The CDR3 is 14 residues long. The V end lost 5 bases, the J end lost 10 bases, and 18 bases lay between the germline ends. Germline V gene data show CDR1 as SGHVS and CDR2 as FNYEAQ. The CDR3 bases are TGTGCCAGCAGCGCAGAGCCAGCAAGGGGGACCATATATTTT. This codes for CASSAEPARGTIYF.

The chain is built from TRBV27 and TRBJ2-7; D is possibly TRBD1 (6 bases). This CDR3 spans 14 amino acids. CDR1 and CDR2 from the germline V gene are MNHEY and SMNVEV (reference sequence). V lost 2 bases, J lost 4 bases, and 12 bases lay in between. DNA of the CDR3: TGTGCCAGCAGTTTAAGAGGGGGATTTTACGAGCAGTACTTC. This codes for CASSLRGGFYEQYF.

This sequence joins TRBV5-5 and TRBJ1-5; no firm D call. The CDR3 loop spans 15 amino acids. Germline CDR1 SGHKS, CDR2 YYEKEE (reference sequence). V lost 0 bases and J lost 1, with 8 bases in between. The CDR3: CASSLATASNQPQHF. The CDR3 DNA sequence: TGTGCCAGCAGCTTGGCCACAGCAAGCAATCAGCCCCAGCATTTT.

The chain couples TRBV27 to TRBJ1-5; possibly TRBD1 for D (6 bases). The CDR3 length is 14 residues. V lost 3 bases and J 6 bases, leaving 12 bases between the germline ends. Per germline, CDR1 MNHEY and CDR2 SMNVEV (reference sequence). Here the CDR3 reads CASSFNRERQPQHF. CDR3 nucleotides: TGTGCCAGCAGTTTTAACAGGGAGCGTCAGCCCCAGCATTTT.

The rearrangement uses TRBV6-5 and TRBJ1-6; maybe TRBD1 (5 bases). This CDR3 region has 12 residues. The germline V and J ends were trimmed by 8 bases and 9 bases, with 11 bases remaining between them. Germline CDR1 and CDR2: MNHEY and SVGAGI. This CDR3 reads CASSRGSSPLHF. The CDR3 region has the DNA TGTGCCAGCTCCCGGGGGAGTTCACCCCTCCACTTT.

This rearrangement joins TRBV4-1 to TRBJ2-5, with D possibly being TRBD2 (6 bases). CDR3 length equals 16 residues. The germline gives CDR1 MGHRA, CDR2 YSYEKL. Trimming removed 1 base at V and 6 bases at J, with 18 bases between. The CDR3 sequence is CASSQGRGLSSQTQYF. Here the CDR3 DNA reads TGCGCCAGCAGCCAAGGGCGCGGACTATCATCTCAGACCCAGTACTTC.